The clone carrying this T cell receptor (beta chain) has a handful of counts. This sample is drawn from a study of T cells after yellow fever vaccination. Study details: CD3, CD45RA, CCR7 and CD95 defined the sorted EM, EMRA, CM and Tscm memory subsets. Study-level results: Sorted memory subsets on day 0 lacked detectable levels of almost all vaccine-responding clonotypes. Post-booster repertoires contained most primary-vaccination clones again (about 96% CD4, around 88% CD8).

Germline V gives CDR1 MDHEN, CDR2 SYDVKM. This CDR3 region has 14 residues. V shed 5 bases and J shed 1 base, with 12 bases lying between them. Each CDR3 protein gets one entry after TCRdb re-called the 5' RACE reads with MiXCR. Of more than 25,000 distinct CDR3 sequences listed, roughly 6.3% were seen once; the top ten hold roughly 25%. The source material was PBMCs, either bulk or a sorted T-cell subset (CD4+, CD8+, memory, or dextramer-sorted; not recorded which), sampled on the day of the yellow fever booster vaccination. This rearrangement joins TRBV28 to TRBJ2-7; a possible D gene is TRBD2 (5 bases). The clonotype was recovered from a man between 25 and 39 years old who received the YFV17D yellow fever vaccine. The CDR3 DNA is TGTGCCAGCAGTCTAATCGGGGTTTCCTACGAGCAGTACTTC. It translates to CASSLIGVSYEQYF.